This TCR beta chain was documented in a study of blood T cell repertoires in COVID-19. At the level of the study: Samples representing acute and convalescent COVID-19 were sourced from the United States, Italy and Spain. T cells, B-cell-depleted T cells, or PBMCs supplied cDNA or gDNA.

In the authors' workflow: The authors estimated nucleated cell counts from reference gene primer amplification. Generated by immunoSEQ multiplex PCR, the TCRdb table keeps only in-frame clones and is missing some. V and J calls and clone size are those listed in that table; D and trimming were worked out from the DNA. In the table there are 150,000 or so clones, about 83% of which are singletons. Recruited during active infection, patients (from Seattle) were subsequently followed longitudinally. V shed 2 bases, J shed 7 bases, and the junction held 12 bases outside the gene matches. The CDR3 consists of 17 residues. Per the germline V gene, CDR1 is SGHVS and CDR2 is FNYEAQ.

V is TRBV7-6 and J is TRBJ2-1; TRBD1 aligns across 9 bases. Sequencing was performed on peripheral blood. The receptor was derived from a woman aged 55-70 years with COVID-19, enrolled during active disease. The CDR3 sequence: CASSLRAGQGRKNEQFF. In nucleotides, the CDR3 is TGTGCCAGCAGCTTAAGGGCGGGACAGGGAAGGAAGAATGAGCAGTTCTTC.